This T cell receptor beta chain was captured in a study of Ad26.COV2.S vaccination and SARS-CoV-2 variants. Study background: Ad26.COV2.S given intramuscularly, once or twice 56 days apart.

CDR1 is MDHEN, CDR2 SYDVKM, per germline. The CDR3 covers 12 residues. Trimming removed 6 bases at V and 5 bases at J, with 10 bases between. Treatment here: roughly 20 received Ad26.COV2.S at low or high dose, single or two shots; 5 received placebo; per-sample allocation not given. Sample collection was performed on day 63 after the first vaccine or placebo injection. The study used a vaccine consisting of an Ad26 vector that expressed Wuhan-strain SARS-CoV-2 spike. TCRdb's copy holds only in-frame clones and misses some; the assay was immunoSEQ multiplex PCR. The repertoire holds over 400,000 clones, with less than 95% as singletons. Comment on this clone: The antigen is undetermined. Other DNA sequences of this sample code for an identical CDR3.

General observations from the study: Substantial post-vaccination breadth of spike-specific CD8+ and CD4+ T cell responses was reported.

This sample comprised peripheral blood, obtained in a trial of Ad26.COV2.S vaccine versus placebo. This TCR was sampled from a person between 18 and 60 years old who received the Ad26.COV2.S COVID-19 vaccine or a placebo. This rearrangement joins TRBV28 to TRBJ1-1; D is possibly TRBD1 (6 bases). The CDR3 DNA reads as TGTGCCAGCAGGGGGGGCGGAACTGAAGCTTTCTTT. As protein: CASRGGGTEAFF.